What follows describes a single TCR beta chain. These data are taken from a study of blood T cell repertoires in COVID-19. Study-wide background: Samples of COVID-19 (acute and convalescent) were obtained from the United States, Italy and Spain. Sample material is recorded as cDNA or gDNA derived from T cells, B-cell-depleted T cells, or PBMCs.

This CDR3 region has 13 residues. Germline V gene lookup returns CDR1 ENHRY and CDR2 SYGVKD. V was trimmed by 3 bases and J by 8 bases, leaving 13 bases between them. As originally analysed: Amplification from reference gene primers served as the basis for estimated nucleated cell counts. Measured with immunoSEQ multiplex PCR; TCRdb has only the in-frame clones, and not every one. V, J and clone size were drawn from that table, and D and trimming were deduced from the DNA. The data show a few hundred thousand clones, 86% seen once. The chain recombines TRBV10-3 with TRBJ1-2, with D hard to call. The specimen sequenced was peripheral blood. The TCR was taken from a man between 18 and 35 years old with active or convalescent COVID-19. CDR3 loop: CAISEEPLRGYTF. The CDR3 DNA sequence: TGTGCCATCAGTGAAGAACCGCTGCGGGGCTACACCTTC.